The 16 T cell receptor beta chains presented below share a single source sample, sequenced in a study of blood T cell repertoires in COVID-19. TCRdb's table, derived via immunoSEQ multiplex PCR, lists solely in-frame clones and lacks some. The sample lists around 220,000 clones, around nine tenths seen once, with 1.9% in the top ten. Specimen: PBMCs or T cells enriched from blood (not recorded which). The origin of the receptors is a woman between 18 and 29 years old who had recovered from COVID-19.

V gene TRBV19 combines with J gene TRBJ2-6; 9 bases are a match to TRBD2. Germline trimming cut 3 bases from V and 10 bases from J; bases unmatched to any gene: 4. There are 14 residues in the CDR3. Germline V gives CDR1 LNHDA, CDR2 SQIVND (reference sequence). Here the CDR3 DNA reads TGTGCCAGTAGTATCGGGACTAGCAGTAACGTCCTGACTTTC. Amino acid sequence: CASSIGTSSNVLTF. Complete variable domain (other parts from reference TRBV19 and TRBJ2-6): DGGITQSPKYLFRKEGQNVTLSCEQNLNHDAMYWYRQDPGQGLRLIYYSQIVNDFQKGDIAEGYSVSREKKESFPLTVTSAQKNPTAFYLCASSIGTSSNVLTFGAGSRLTVL.

The chain recombines TRBV11-2 with TRBJ2-6; D may be TRBD1 (5 bases). Germline V gives CDR1 SGHAT, CDR2 FQNNGV. V dropped 1 base and J dropped 0 bases, with 13 bases sitting between them. This CDR3 is built from 18 residues. The CDR3 bases are TGTGCCAGCAGCTTAGGCTGGACACCATACTCTGGGGCCAACGTCCTGACTTTC. This gives the protein CASSLGWTPYSGANVLTF.

This clone was seen a single time. The chain recombines TRBV2 with TRBJ2-2; 15 positions match TRBD2. With 7 bases clipped from V and 6 bases from J, the junction kept 12 bases outside the gene matches. Germline values: CDR1 SNHLY, CDR2 FYNNEI. CDR3 length equals 18 residues. CDR3 loop: CASNFGLAGGPVSGELFF. In nucleotides, the CDR3 is TGTGCCAGCAATTTCGGACTAGCGGGAGGGCCGGTTTCCGGGGAGCTGTTTTTT.

The chain uses TRBV11-2 and TRBJ2-7; 12 nucleotides align to TRBD1. CDR1 and CDR2 from the germline V gene are SGHAT and FQNNGV. The CDR3 totals 14 residues. After removal of 3 bases from V and 7 bases from J, the junction contained 4 bases not matched to a gene. In DNA, the CDR3 is TGTGCCAGCAGCTTGGGACAGGGGGCAGGGGAGCAGTACTTC. This codes for CASSLGQGAGEQYF.

V usage is TRBV9 and J usage is TRBJ2-1; 12 bases align to TRBD2. The ends lost 4 bases at V and 7 bases at J; junction bases unmatched: 6. Germline-derived CDR1 and CDR2 are SGDLS and YYNGEE. The CDR3 extends over 15 amino acids. CDR3 DNA: TGTGCCAGCAGCTTCCGACTAGCGGGGGAGAATGAGCAGTTCTTC. Translating gives CASSFRLAGENEQFF.

This clone was observed many times. A junction end diverges from the germline sequence, so it may reflect a read error. This chain connects TRBV7-7 to TRBJ2-1; 9 nucleotides agree with TRBD2. From germline, CDR1 is SSHAT and CDR2 FNYEAQ (reference sequence). This CDR3 spans 15 amino acids. The CDR3, as DNA: TGTGCTAGCAGCCAGACCGGCGGGGGGGTAAATGAGCAGTTCTTC. Protein product: CASSQTGGGVNEQFF.

The chain links TRBV5-1 to TRBJ1-3; possible D gene TRBD1, 6 bases. The germline gives CDR1 SGHRS, CDR2 YFSETQ. The ends were cut back, 4 bases at V and 5 bases at J, with 13 bases in the middle. CDR3 length: 14 amino acids. The DNA for the CDR3 is TGCGCCAGCAGCCCACCGGACAGTAGAAACACCATATATTTT. Translated: CASSPPDSRNTIYF.

The chain has TRBV28 and TRBJ2-5; D might be TRBD2 (6 bases). The CDR3 totals 14 residues. V lost 5 bases and J lost 4, with 14 bases in between. CDR1 is MDHEN and CDR2 is SYDVKM in the germline V gene. The CDR3 sequence is CASSVGGLRETQYF. CDR3 coding DNA: TGTGCCAGCAGTGTAGGAGGGTTACGAGAGACCCAGTACTTC.

Only a few counts were recorded for this clone. V gene TRBV28 combines with J gene TRBJ2-1; D ambiguous. Germline V gene lookup returns CDR1 MDHEN and CDR2 SYDVKM. This CDR3 comprises 16 residues. V shed 1 base and J shed 0 bases, with 10 bases lying between them. The CDR3 loop reads CASSLFSWSSYNEQFF. In DNA form, the CDR3 reads TGTGCCAGCAGTTTATTTTCCTGGAGCTCCTACAATGAGCAGTTCTTC.

The genes are TRBV19 and TRBJ2-1; 8 nucleotides agree with TRBD1. The CDR3 spans 15 residues. The trim removed 7 bases at V and 4 bases at J, leaving 9 bases unmatched. Per the germline V gene, CDR1 is LNHDA and CDR2 is SQIVND (reference sequence). The DNA of the CDR3 is TGTGCCAGTACCCCAGGACAGGGAGCTTACAATGAGCAGTTCTTC. This encodes CASTPGQGAYNEQFF.

The V gene is TRBV5-1, the J gene TRBJ2-1; TRBD2 might be the D (6 bases). Germline V gene lookup returns CDR1 SGHRS and CDR2 YFSETQ. CDR3 length equals 14 residues. Trimming cost V 0 bases and J 9 bases, with 13 bases left between them. CDR3 sequence: CASSLGQLGGEQFF. The DNA of the CDR3 is TGCGCCAGCAGCTTGGGACAGTTGGGGGGTGAGCAGTTCTTC. Using reference TRBV5-1 and TRBJ2-1 for the parts outside the CDR3, the full variable domain is KAGVTQTPRYLIKTRGQQVTLSCSPISGHRSVSWYQQTPGQGLQFLFEYFSETQRNKGNFPGRFSGRQFSNSRSEMNVSTLELGDSALYLCASSLGQLGGEQFFGPGTRLTVL.

This rearrangement joins TRBV28 to TRBJ2-1, with 8 bases lining up with TRBD2. CDR3 length: 15 residues. The germline V gene has CDR1 MDHEN and CDR2 SYDVKM. The V and J ends lost 8 bases and 3 bases, in that order; junction bases with no gene match: 9. The CDR3 loop reads CASSPRLAGYNEQFF. As DNA, the CDR3 is TGTGCCAGCTCCCCAAGGCTAGCGGGCTACAATGAGCAGTTCTTC.

V gene TRBV9 combines with J gene TRBJ2-5, with 7 bases identical to TRBD1. V dropped 7 bases and J dropped 1; count of bases not matched to a gene: 4. Germline CDR1 reads SGDLS; CDR2 reads YYNGEE. This CDR3 spans 13 amino acids. As DNA, the CDR3 is TGTGCCAGCTGCCGGGACAGCCAAGAGACCCAGTACTTC. Protein: CASCRDSQETQYF.

The chain recombines TRBV5-1 with TRBJ1-3, with 9 bases aligning to TRBD1. Germline loops: CDR1 SGHRS, CDR2 YFSETQ. The J segment lost 3 bases and the V segment lost 0 bases, leaving 7 bases of the junction unmatched. The CDR3 consists of 17 residues. Here the CDR3 reads CASSLELGQGLGNTIYF. The CDR3 coding sequence is TGCGCCAGCAGCTTGGAGCTAGGACAGGGGCTTGGAAACACCATATATTTT.

V and J are TRBV19 and TRBJ1-4, with D hard to call. Per the germline V gene, CDR1 is LNHDA and CDR2 is SQIVND (reference sequence). The CDR3 runs 14 residues. V lost 5 bases and J 0 bases, leaving 7 bases between the germline ends. The CDR3, as DNA: TGTGCCAGTAGTGAGGGAACAACTAATGAAAAACTGTTTTTT. Translation gives CASSEGTTNEKLFF.

The chain is built from TRBV10-3 and TRBJ2-3, with no clear D. Looked up from germline, CDR1 is ENHRY and CDR2 is SYGVKD. The V gene lost 5 bases and the J gene lost 4 bases, with 7 bases spanning the gap. The length of the CDR3 is 12 residues. DNA of the CDR3: TGTGCCATCAGTTCCCTCCCAGATACGCAGTATTTT. Translated: CAISSLPDTQYF.